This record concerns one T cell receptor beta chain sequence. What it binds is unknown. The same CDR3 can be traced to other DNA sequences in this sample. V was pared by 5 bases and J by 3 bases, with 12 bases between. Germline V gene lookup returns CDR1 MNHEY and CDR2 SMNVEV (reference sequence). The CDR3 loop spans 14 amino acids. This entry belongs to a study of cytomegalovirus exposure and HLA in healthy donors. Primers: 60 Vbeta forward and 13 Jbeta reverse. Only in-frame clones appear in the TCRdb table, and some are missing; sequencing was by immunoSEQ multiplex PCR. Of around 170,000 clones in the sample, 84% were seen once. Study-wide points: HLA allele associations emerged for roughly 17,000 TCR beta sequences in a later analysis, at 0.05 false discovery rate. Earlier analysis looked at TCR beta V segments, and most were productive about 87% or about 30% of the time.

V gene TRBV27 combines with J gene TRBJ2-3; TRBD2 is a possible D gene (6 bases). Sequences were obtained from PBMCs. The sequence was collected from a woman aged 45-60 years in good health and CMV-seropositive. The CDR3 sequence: CASSPRDFTDTQYF. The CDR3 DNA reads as TGTGCCAGCAGTCCCCGGGACTTTACAGATACGCAGTATTTT.